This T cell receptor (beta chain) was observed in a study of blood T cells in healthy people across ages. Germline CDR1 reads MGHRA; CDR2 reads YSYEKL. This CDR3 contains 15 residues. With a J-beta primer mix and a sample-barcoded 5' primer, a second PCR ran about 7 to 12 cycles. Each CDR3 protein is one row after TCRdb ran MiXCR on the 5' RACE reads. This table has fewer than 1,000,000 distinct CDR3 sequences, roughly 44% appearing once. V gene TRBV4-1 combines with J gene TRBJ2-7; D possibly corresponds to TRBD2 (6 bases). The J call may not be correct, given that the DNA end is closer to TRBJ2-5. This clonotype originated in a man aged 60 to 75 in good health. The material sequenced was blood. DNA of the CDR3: TGCGCCAGCAGCCAAGAGGGGGGAGTTGTGGGGACCCAGTACTTC. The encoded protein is CASSQEGGVVGTQYF.